The 22 T cell receptor beta chains listed next were all sequenced from one sample in a study of blood T cell repertoires in COVID-19. Generated by immunoSEQ multiplex PCR, the TCRdb table keeps only in-frame clones and is missing some. The sample lists roughly 160,000 clones; approximately 86% were seen once. The specimen sequenced was peripheral blood. The receptor source for this set is a man aged 55-75 years with COVID-19, enrolled during active disease.

The CDR3 DNA is TGTGCCAGCAGCTTTAATCCGGGTCCGGTCGGCAATCAGCCCCAGCATTTT. Translated, it gives CASSFNPGPVGNQPQHF. The J gene is TRBJ1-5, the V gene TRBV5-8; D is unclear. This CDR3 spans 17 amino acids. Looked up from germline, CDR1 is SGHTS and CDR2 is YDEGEE. The germline V and J ends were trimmed by 2 bases and 2 bases, with 17 bases remaining between them.

The chain uses TRBV19 and TRBJ1-1; no reliable D call. Deletions cut 5 bases from V and 0 bases from J, with 13 bases between. This CDR3 contains 15 residues. CDR1 LNHDA and CDR2 SQIVND come from the germline V gene (reference sequence). The DNA of the CDR3 is TGTGCCAGTAGTCTTCAGGCTGGTATGAACACTGAAGCTTTCTTT. Amino acids: CASSLQAGMNTEAFF.

The DNA for the CDR3 is TGTGCCAGCAGCTCCGATCCGGGACAGGGACAGGAAGCTTTCTTT. It translates to CASSSDPGQGQEAFF. J is TRBJ1-1 and V is TRBV7-3, with TRBD1 matching 9 bases. J was trimmed by 8 bases and V by 4 bases; bases with no gene match: 11. Looked up from germline, CDR1 is SGHTA and CDR2 is FQGTGA. There are 15 residues in the CDR3.

The chain uses TRBV7-2 and TRBJ1-5; 8 bases line up with TRBD1. CDR3 length: 18 amino acids. J was trimmed by 0 bases and V by 1 base; bases with no gene match: 8. Germline V CDR1 and CDR2: SGHTA, FQGNSA. For the CDR3, the DNA is TGTGCCAGCAGCTTAGTTACCAGGGGGCGGTATAGCAATCAGCCCCAGCATTTT. This gives the protein CASSLVTRGRYSNQPQHF.

This chain connects TRBV18 to TRBJ2-7, with TRBD2 matching 12 bases. Germline V CDR1 and CDR2: KGHSH, LQKENI. Trimming took 3 bases from V and 1 from J; bases not matched to a gene: 1. This CDR3 is built from 15 residues. The DNA of the CDR3 is TGTGCCAGCTCACCGACTAGCGGGGGTTCCTACGAGCAGTACTTC. As protein: CASSPTSGGSYEQYF. Combining the CDR3 with reference TRBV18 and TRBJ2-7 gives the whole variable domain NAGVMQNPRHLVRRRGQEARLRCSPMKGHSHVYWYRQLPEEGLKFMVYLQKENIIDESGMPKERFSAEFPKEGPSILRIQQVVRGDSAAYFCASSPTSGGSYEQYFGPGTRLTVT.

The gene calls are TRBV19 and TRBJ2-1, with D perhaps TRBD1 (5 bases). The CDR3 is made up of 16 amino acids. The germline V and J ends were trimmed by 6 bases and 0 bases, with 15 bases remaining between them. CDR1 is LNHDA, CDR2 SQIVND, per germline (reference sequence). DNA for the CDR3: TGTGCCAGTAGCCCGACAGACTCTAGCTCCTACAATGAGCAGTTCTTC. Its translation is CASSPTDSSSYNEQFF.

The chain is built from TRBV3-1 (or the pseudogene TRBV3-2) and TRBJ2-7; 9 nucleotides align to TRBD1. This CDR3 contains 18 residues. Germline lookup yields CDR1 LGHDT and CDR2 YNNKEL (reference sequence). The ends lost 1 base at V and 2 bases at J; junction bases unmatched: 12. The CDR3: CASSQVGDRAGLPYEQYF. CDR3 in DNA: TGTGCCAGCAGCCAAGTAGGGGACAGGGCAGGTTTGCCCTACGAGCAGTACTTC.

The chain uses TRBV6-5 and TRBJ1-2; maybe TRBD1 (5 bases). V was cut by 7 bases and J by 4 bases, with 16 bases left in between. Germline CDR1 is MNHEY and CDR2 is SVGAGI. This CDR3 is 14 amino acids long. The CDR3 nucleotides are TGTGCCAGCACCGAGCGGGACGGTATCTATGGCTACACCTTC. The encoded protein is CASTERDGIYGYTF.

This chain connects TRBV7-9 to TRBJ1-2; 10 nucleotides match TRBD1. This CDR3 has 16 amino acids. The V and J ends lost 1 base and 7 bases, in that order; junction bases with no gene match: 9. Germline CDR1 SEHNR, CDR2 FQNEAQ (reference sequence). The CDR3 here is CASSLGGQGVSPGYTF. The DNA of the CDR3 is TGTGCCAGCAGCTTAGGTGGACAGGGGGTTTCTCCTGGCTACACCTTC. Based on the CDR3 plus reference TRBV7-9 and TRBJ1-2, the full variable domain is DTGVSQNPRHKITKRGQNVTFRCDPISEHNRLYWYRQTLGQGPEFLTYFQNEAQLEKSRLLSDRFSAERPKGSFSTLEIQRTEQGDSAMYLCASSLGGQGVSPGYTFGSGTRLTVV.

This clone was seen a single time. The chain couples TRBV18 to TRBJ1-5; 8 bases are shared with TRBD1. The CDR3 is made up of 15 amino acids. Germline-derived CDR1 and CDR2 are KGHSH and LQKENI. Germline trimming cut 1 base from V and 2 bases from J; bases unmatched to any gene: 1. This chain's CDR3 is CASSPQGQGNQPQHF. The CDR3 nucleotides read TGTGCCAGCTCACCACAGGGACAGGGCAATCAGCCCCAGCATTTT.

The rearrangement uses TRBV4-1 and TRBJ2-1; 8 bases agree with TRBD1. J was trimmed by 6 bases and V by 6 bases; bases with no gene match: 4. CDR3 length: 13 amino acids. CDR1 and CDR2 (germline): MGHRA, YSYEKL. The CDR3 DNA sequence: TGCGCCAGCAGACAGGGGGTAAGCAATGAGCAGTTCTTC. It is translated as CASRQGVSNEQFF.

This rearrangement joins TRBV7-3 to TRBJ2-1, with a tentative D call TRBD2 (7 bases). CDR3 length: 16 residues. Looked up from germline, CDR1 is SGHTA and CDR2 is FQGTGA. The V gene lost 5 bases and the J gene lost 4 bases, with 18 bases spanning the gap. The CDR3 DNA follows: TGTGCCAGCAGCCCAACTCGCGGGGGCCGTTACAATGAGCAGTTCTTC. Protein sequence: CASSPTRGGRYNEQFF.

The chain employs TRBV21-1 and TRBJ1-2; the table's TRBD1 call for D was not verified on the DNA. TRBV21-1 counts as a pseudogene. The CDR3 extends over 16 amino acids. The CDR3 sequence is CASSKASWTGGEGYTF. CDR3 nucleotides: TGTGCCAGCAGCAAAGCCAGCTGGACAGGGGGCGAGGGCTACACCTTC.

CDR3 DNA: TGTGCCAGCAGTCACGCAGGGGACAACCCCTACGAGCAGTACTTC. It translates to CASSHAGDNPYEQYF. This sequence joins TRBV7-2 and TRBJ2-7; maybe TRBD1 (6 bases). With 6 bases removed from V and 2 bases from J, the gap between germline ends came to 17 bases. Germline CDR1 is SGHTA and CDR2 is FQGNSA. This CDR3 has 15 residues.

About this clone itself: A junction boundary mismatches the germline segment, possibly from a read error. The rearrangement uses TRBV7-2 and TRBJ2-7; 10 bases agree with TRBD2. The CDR3 is made up of 13 amino acids. From germline, CDR1 is SGHTA and CDR2 FQGNSA. CDR3 coding DNA: TGTGCCAGCAGCTTAGATCTAGCGGGGGTCTGGTTCTTC. Its protein is CASSLDLAGVWFF.

The chain carries TRBV7-9 and TRBJ1-1; TRBD1 matches 7 bases. The CDR3 is made up of 14 amino acids. Germline values: CDR1 SEHNR, CDR2 FQNEAQ (reference sequence). The ends lost 5 bases at V and 2 bases at J; junction bases unmatched: 5. CDR3 protein: CASSPGTANTEAFF. The DNA of the CDR3 is TGTGCCAGCAGCCCAGGGACAGCCAACACTGAAGCTTTCTTT.

The CDR3 protein is CASTITGLTDTQYF. The CDR3 DNA reads TGTGCCAGTACCATAACAGGGTTGACAGATACGCAGTATTTT. J is TRBJ2-3 and V is TRBV19; D perhaps matches TRBD1 (6 bases). The CDR3 contains 14 residues. The V end lost 7 bases, the J end lost 3 bases, and 14 bases lay between the germline ends. The germline CDR1 and CDR2 sequences are LNHDA and SQIVND (reference sequence).

The V call is TRBV6-1, the J call TRBJ2-3, with TRBD2 identical over 10 bases. The V gene's germline CDR1 is MNHNS and CDR2 SASEGT. J lost 5 bases, V lost 2 bases, and 10 bases had no gene match. The CDR3 spans 17 residues. CDR3 in DNA: TGTGCCAGCAGTGAATTAGCAGCGGGGGGGGATAAAGATACGCAGTATTTT. Translating gives CASSELAAGGDKDTQYF.

This sequence joins TRBV19 and TRBJ1-2; TRBD1 is a possible D gene (6 bases). Germline V gene data show CDR1 as LNHDA and CDR2 as SQIVND (reference sequence). The CDR3 length is 16 residues. V was pared by 6 bases and J by 2 bases, with 19 bases between. CDR3 residues: CASRLGKRTANYGYTF. Written as DNA, the CDR3 is TGTGCCAGTAGGTTGGGGAAAAGGACAGCCAACTATGGCTACACCTTC.

The chain combines TRBV5-8 with TRBJ1-6; 7 bases agree with TRBD1. The germline V gene has CDR1 SGHTS and CDR2 YDEGEE. Losses at the gene ends were 0 bases for V and 9 bases for J; bases not matched to a gene: 3. The CDR3 consists of 14 residues. This CDR3 is CASSLAAGGSPLHF. The CDR3 DNA reads as TGTGCCAGCAGCTTGGCGGCAGGGGGTTCACCCCTCCACTTT.

The genes are TRBV19 and TRBJ2-3, with no clear D. Germline values: CDR1 LNHDA, CDR2 SQIVND (reference sequence). This CDR3 is built from 14 residues. V was trimmed by 5 bases and J by 4 bases, leaving 13 bases between them. The CDR3: CASSGVVPPDTQYF. The DNA for the CDR3 is TGTGCCAGTAGTGGAGTCGTCCCGCCAGATACGCAGTATTTT.

CDR3 coding DNA: TGTGCCAGCAGTGCAAGACAGGGGAAGATCGGGGTGATAGCCTACGAGCAGTACTTC. This translates into CASSARQGKIGVIAYEQYF. The chain is built from TRBV27 and TRBJ2-7; 8 bases match TRBD1. The CDR3 length is 19 residues. The germline V gene encodes CDR1 MNHEY and CDR2 SMNVEV (reference sequence). Trimming took 5 bases from V and 2 from J; bases not matched to a gene: 20.